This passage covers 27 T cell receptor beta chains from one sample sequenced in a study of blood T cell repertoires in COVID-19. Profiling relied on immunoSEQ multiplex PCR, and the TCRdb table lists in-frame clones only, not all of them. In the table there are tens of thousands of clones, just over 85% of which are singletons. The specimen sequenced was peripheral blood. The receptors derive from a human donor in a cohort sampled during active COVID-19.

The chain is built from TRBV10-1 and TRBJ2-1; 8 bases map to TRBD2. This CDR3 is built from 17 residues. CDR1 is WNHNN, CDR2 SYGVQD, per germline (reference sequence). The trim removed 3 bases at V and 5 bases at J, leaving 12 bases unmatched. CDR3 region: CASSDISKAGAHNEQFF. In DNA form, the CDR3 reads TGCGCCAGCAGTGACATATCGAAAGCGGGAGCACACAATGAGCAGTTCTTC.

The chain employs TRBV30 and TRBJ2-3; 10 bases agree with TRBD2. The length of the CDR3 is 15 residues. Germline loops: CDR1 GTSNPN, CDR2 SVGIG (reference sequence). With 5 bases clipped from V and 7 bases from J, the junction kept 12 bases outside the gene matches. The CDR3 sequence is CAWCERGGEAYTQYF. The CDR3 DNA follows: TGTGCCTGGTGTGAGCGGGGGGGCGAGGCCTATACGCAGTATTTT.

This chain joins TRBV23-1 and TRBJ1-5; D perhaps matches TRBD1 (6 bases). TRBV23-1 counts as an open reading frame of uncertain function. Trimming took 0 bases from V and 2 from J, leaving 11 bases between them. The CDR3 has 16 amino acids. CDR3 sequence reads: CASSQSGGRRNQPQHF. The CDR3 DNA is TGCGCCAGCAGTCAATCGGGGGGGCGGCGCAATCAGCCCCAGCATTTT.

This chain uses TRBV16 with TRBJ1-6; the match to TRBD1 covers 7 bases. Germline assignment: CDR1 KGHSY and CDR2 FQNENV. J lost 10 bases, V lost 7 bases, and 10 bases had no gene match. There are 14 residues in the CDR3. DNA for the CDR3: TGTGCCAGCACCCCACAGGGGCCCGGATCACCCCTCCACTTT. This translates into CASTPQGPGSPLHF.

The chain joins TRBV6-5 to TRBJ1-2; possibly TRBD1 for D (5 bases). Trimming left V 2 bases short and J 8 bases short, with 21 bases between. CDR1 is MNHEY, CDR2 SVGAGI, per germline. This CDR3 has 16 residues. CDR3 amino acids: CASSYLVGQGRRGYTF. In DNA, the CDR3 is TGTGCCAGCAGTTACCTCGTGGGGCAGGGCCGACGGGGCTACACCTTC.

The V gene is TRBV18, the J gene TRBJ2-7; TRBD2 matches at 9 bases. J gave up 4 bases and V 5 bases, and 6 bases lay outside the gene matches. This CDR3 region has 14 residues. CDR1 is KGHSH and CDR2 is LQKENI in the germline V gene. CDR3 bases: TGTGCCAGCTCAATCCGGACTAGCGATTACGAGCAGTACTTC. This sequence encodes CASSIRTSDYEQYF.

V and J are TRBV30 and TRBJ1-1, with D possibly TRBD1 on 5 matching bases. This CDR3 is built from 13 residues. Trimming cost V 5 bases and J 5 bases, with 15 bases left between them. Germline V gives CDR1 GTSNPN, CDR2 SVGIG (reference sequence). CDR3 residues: CAWGRGGGTEAFF. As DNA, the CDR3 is TGTGCCTGGGGGAGGGGCGGGGGTACTGAAGCTTTCTTT.

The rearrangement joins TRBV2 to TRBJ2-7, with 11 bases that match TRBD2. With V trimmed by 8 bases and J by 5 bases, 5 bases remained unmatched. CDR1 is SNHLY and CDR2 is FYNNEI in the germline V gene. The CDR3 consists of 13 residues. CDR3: CASQLAGVNEQYF. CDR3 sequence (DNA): TGTGCCAGCCAACTAGCGGGAGTTAACGAGCAGTACTTC.

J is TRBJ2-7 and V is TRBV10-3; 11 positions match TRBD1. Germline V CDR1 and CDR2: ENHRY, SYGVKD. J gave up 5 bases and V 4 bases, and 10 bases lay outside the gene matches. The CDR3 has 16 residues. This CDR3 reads CAISAGQGASGNEQYF. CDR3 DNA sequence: TGTGCCATCAGTGCCGGACAGGGGGCCTCAGGGAACGAGCAGTACTTC.

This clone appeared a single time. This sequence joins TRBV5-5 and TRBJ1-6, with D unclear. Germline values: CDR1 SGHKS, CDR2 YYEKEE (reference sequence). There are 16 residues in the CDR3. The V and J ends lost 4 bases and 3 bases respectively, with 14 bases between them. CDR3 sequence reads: CASSPRRENYNSPLHF. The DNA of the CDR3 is TGTGCCAGCAGCCCCCGCCGGGAGAACTATAATTCACCCCTCCACTTT.

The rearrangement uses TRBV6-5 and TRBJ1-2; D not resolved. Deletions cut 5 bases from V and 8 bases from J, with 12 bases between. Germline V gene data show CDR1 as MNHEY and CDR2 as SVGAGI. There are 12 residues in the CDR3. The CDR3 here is CASSHREEGYTF. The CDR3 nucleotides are TGTGCCAGCAGTCACCGGGAAGAAGGCTACACCTTC.

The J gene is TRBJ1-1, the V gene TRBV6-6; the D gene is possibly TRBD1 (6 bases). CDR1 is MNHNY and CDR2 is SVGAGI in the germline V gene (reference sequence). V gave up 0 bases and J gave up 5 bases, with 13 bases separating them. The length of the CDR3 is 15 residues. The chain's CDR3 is CASSYSNRVGTEAFF. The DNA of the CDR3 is TGTGCCAGCAGTTACTCAAACAGGGTGGGAACTGAAGCTTTCTTT.

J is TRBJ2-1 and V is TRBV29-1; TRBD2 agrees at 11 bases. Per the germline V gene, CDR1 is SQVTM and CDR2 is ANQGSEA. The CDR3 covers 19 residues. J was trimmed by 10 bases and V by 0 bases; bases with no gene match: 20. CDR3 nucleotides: TGCAGCGTTGAAGATTGGGCTAGCGGGAGGACCCGGGGTGTAGGGGAGCAGTTCTTC. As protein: CSVEDWASGRTRGVGEQFF.

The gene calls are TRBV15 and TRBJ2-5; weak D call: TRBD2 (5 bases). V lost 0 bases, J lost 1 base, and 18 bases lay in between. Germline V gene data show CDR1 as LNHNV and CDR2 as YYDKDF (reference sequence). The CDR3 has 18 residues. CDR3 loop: CATSRDRDSTAVQETQYF. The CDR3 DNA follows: TGTGCCACCAGCAGAGATCGGGATTCCACGGCAGTCCAAGAGACCCAGTACTTC.

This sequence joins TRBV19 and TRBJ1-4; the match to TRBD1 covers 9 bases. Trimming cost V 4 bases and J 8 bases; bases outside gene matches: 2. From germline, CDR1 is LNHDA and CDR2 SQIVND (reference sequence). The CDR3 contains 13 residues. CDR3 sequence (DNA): TGTGCCAGTAGTAGCACAGGGGGCGAAAAACTGTTTTTT. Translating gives CASSSTGGEKLFF.

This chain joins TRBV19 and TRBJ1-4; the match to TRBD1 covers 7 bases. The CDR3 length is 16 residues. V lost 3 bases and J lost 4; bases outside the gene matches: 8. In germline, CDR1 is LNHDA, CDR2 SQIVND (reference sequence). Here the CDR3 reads CASSIRTGSFNEKLFF. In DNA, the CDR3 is TGTGCCAGTAGTATCCGGACAGGCTCCTTTAATGAAAAACTGTTTTTT.

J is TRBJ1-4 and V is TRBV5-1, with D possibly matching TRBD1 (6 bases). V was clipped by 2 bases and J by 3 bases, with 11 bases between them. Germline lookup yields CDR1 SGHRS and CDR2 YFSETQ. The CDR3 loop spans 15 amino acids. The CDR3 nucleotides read TGCGCCAGCAGCTTACAGGGAGTTGCTAATGAAAAACTGTTTTTT. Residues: CASSLQGVANEKLFF.

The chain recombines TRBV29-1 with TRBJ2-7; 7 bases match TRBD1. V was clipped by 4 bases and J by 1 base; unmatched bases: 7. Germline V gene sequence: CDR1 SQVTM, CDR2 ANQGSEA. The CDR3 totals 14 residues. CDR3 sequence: CSVGETGWSYEQYF. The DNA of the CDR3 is TGCAGCGTTGGGGAGACAGGGTGGTCCTACGAGCAGTACTTC.

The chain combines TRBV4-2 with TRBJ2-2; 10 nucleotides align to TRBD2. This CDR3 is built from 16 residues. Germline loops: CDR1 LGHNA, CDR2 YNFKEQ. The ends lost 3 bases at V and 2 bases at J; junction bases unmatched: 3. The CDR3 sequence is CASSHPSGRNTGELFF. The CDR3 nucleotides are TGTGCCAGCAGCCATCCTAGCGGGAGAAACACCGGGGAGCTGTTTTTT.

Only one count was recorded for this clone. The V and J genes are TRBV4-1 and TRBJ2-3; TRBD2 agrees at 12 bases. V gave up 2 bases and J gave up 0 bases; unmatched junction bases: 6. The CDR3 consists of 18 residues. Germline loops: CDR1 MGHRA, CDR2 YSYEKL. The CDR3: CASSQLPGLAGSTDTQYF. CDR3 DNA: TGCGCCAGCAGCCAACTCCCCGGACTAGCGGGAAGCACAGATACGCAGTATTTT.

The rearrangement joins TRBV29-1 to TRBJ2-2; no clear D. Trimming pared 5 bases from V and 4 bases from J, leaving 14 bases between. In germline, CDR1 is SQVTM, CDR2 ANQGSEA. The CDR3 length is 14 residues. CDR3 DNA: TGCAGCGTTCGTTTAGACTTACTCACCGGGGAGCTGTTTTTT. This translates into CSVRLDLLTGELFF.

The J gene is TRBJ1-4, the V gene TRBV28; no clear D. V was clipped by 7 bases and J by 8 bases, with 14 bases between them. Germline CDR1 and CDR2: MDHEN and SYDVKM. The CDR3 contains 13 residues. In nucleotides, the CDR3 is TGTGCCAGCATTCGGACTACTGGGGAAAAACTGTTTTTT. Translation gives CASIRTTGEKLFF.

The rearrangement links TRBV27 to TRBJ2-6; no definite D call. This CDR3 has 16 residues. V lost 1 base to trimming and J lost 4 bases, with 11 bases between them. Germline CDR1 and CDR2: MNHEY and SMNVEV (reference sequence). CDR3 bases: TGTGCCAGCAGTTTATATCCCTCTCTGGGGGCCAACGTCCTGACTTTC. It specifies CASSLYPSLGANVLTF.

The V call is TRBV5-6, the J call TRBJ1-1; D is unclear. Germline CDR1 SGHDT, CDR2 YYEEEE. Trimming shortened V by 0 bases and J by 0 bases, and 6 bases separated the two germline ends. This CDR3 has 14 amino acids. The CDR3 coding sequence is TGTGCCAGCAGCTTGGTACTGATGAACACTGAAGCTTTCTTT. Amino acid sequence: CASSLVLMNTEAFF.

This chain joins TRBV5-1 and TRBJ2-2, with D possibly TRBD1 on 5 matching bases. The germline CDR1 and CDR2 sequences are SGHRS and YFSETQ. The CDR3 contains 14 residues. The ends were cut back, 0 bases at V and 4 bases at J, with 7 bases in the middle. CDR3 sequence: CASSLERGTGELFF. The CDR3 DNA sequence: TGCGCCAGCAGCTTGGAAAGGGGCACCGGGGAGCTGTTTTTT.

The CDR3 region is CASSQRTSGRAVDEQFF. Written as DNA, the CDR3 is TGTGCCAGCAGCCAAAGGACTAGCGGGAGGGCCGTCGATGAGCAGTTCTTC. The J gene is TRBJ2-1, the V gene TRBV3-1 (or the pseudogene TRBV3-2), with 15 bases matching TRBD2. V was clipped by 2 bases and J by 8 bases; unmatched bases: 7. Germline V gene sequence: CDR1 LGHDT, CDR2 YNNKEL (reference sequence). The CDR3 totals 17 residues.

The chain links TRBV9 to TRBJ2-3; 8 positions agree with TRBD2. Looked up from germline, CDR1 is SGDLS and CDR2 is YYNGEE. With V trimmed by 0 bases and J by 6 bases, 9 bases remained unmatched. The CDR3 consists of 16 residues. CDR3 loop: CASSVEIGGGRDTQYF. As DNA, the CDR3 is TGTGCCAGCAGCGTAGAGATCGGGGGGGGCCGGGATACGCAGTATTTT.